Listed here are 27 T cell receptor beta chains from one sample, sequenced in a study of T cell responses to AZD1222 COVID-19 vaccine. Sequenced by immunoSEQ multiplex PCR; TCRdb stores in-frame clones only, minus some. The sample lists 86,000 or so clones, 75% to 95% occurring once. The sample here was peripheral blood, taken on day 0 of MenACWY control vaccination. These TCRs come from an adult in good health.

V and J are TRBV7-2 and TRBJ2-7; D is uncertain. The CDR3 spans 16 residues. V was trimmed by 1 base and J by 6 bases, leaving 19 bases between them. The germline gives CDR1 SGHTA, CDR2 FQGNSA. The CDR3 sequence is CASSLDGGPIWSEQYF. The CDR3 region has the DNA TGTGCCAGCAGCTTAGATGGCGGACCGATATGGAGCGAGCAGTACTTC.

The chain is built from TRBV28 and TRBJ1-2; TRBD1 matches at 9 bases. The V and J ends lost 6 bases and 8 bases, in that order; junction bases with no gene match: 16. Germline V lookup: CDR1 MDHEN, CDR2 SYDVKM. This CDR3 contains 16 residues. The CDR3 loop is CASSRPGQGGMGGYTF. CDR3 coding DNA: TGTGCCAGCAGCAGACCGGGACAGGGAGGAATGGGCGGCTACACCTTC.

The chain employs TRBV5-1 and TRBJ1-2, with D perhaps matching TRBD1 (6 bases). Germline V gene sequence: CDR1 SGHRS, CDR2 YFSETQ. CDR3 length: 15 amino acids. V lost 5 bases to trimming and J lost 2 bases, with 16 bases between them. Here the CDR3 DNA reads TGCGCCAGCAGGCGCATCCCGGACAGAAACTATGGCTACACCTTC. This translates into CASRRIPDRNYGYTF.

The chain carries TRBV4-1 and TRBJ1-1; a possible D gene is TRBD1 (6 bases). Trimming pared 2 bases from V and 3 bases from J, leaving 16 bases between. This CDR3 region has 16 residues. Per the germline V gene, CDR1 is MGHRA and CDR2 is YSYEKL. Here the CDR3 DNA reads TGCGCCAGCAGCCAAATGACAGGTGGGGCGGACACTGAAGCTTTCTTT. Translating gives CASSQMTGGADTEAFF.

This chain joins TRBV9 and TRBJ1-5; a possible D gene is TRBD1 (6 bases). The V gene's germline CDR1 is SGDLS and CDR2 YYNGEE. The CDR3 consists of 14 residues. Trimming took 4 bases from V and 5 from J, leaving 13 bases between them. The CDR3 nucleotides are TGTGCCAGCAGCCAGGGTGGGGGCTATCAGCCCCAGCATTTT. Its protein is CASSQGGGYQPQHF.

The chain uses TRBV5-4 and TRBJ1-4, with 8 bases fitting TRBD1. The CDR3 loop spans 14 amino acids. With V trimmed by 2 bases and J by 7 bases, 4 bases remained unmatched. CDR1 is SGHNT and CDR2 is YYREEE in the germline V gene (reference sequence). The CDR3 DNA reads as TGTGCCAGCAGCTTATCGGACAGGGCTGAAAAACTGTTTTTT. Amino acids: CASSLSDRAEKLFF.

V is TRBV7-8 and J is TRBJ1-1; D is ambiguous. The CDR3 is 14 residues long. Germline lookup yields CDR1 SGHVS and CDR2 FQNEAQ. Trimming took 1 base from V and 0 from J, leaving 6 bases between them. Here the CDR3 reads CASSLGHLNTEAFF. Written as DNA, the CDR3 is TGTGCCAGCAGCTTAGGACATTTGAACACTGAAGCTTTCTTT.

V usage is TRBV27 and J usage is TRBJ1-2; D is possibly TRBD1 (6 bases). Germline CDR1 MNHEY, CDR2 SMNVEV (reference sequence). The CDR3 runs to 14 residues. Trimming took 3 bases from V and 4 from J, leaving 12 bases between them. DNA of the CDR3: TGTGCCAGCAGTTTGGGTCAGGGGACCTATGGCTACACCTTC. Protein: CASSLGQGTYGYTF.

With respect to this clone: A read error may account for a junction end that differs from germline. This chain links TRBV9 with TRBJ2-7, with D perhaps given as TRBD1 or TRBD2 (5 bases each). Germline V gene data show CDR1 as SGDLS and CDR2 as YYNGEE. The CDR3 is 15 amino acids. The CDR3 region has the DNA TGTGCCTCCTCCGGGACGGCATTTCCCTCCAACGAGCAGTACTTC. Amino acids: CASSGTAFPSNEQYF.

V and J are TRBV27 and TRBJ1-2; no definite D call. The CDR3 is made up of 14 amino acids. Germline V gene data show CDR1 as MNHEY and CDR2 as SMNVEV (reference sequence). Trimming took 5 bases from V and 5 from J, leaving 15 bases between them. The CDR3 is CASSQLSTVYGYTF. DNA for the CDR3: TGTGCCAGCAGTCAACTCTCGACGGTTTATGGCTACACCTTC.

This chain joins TRBV30 and TRBJ2-7; D possibly matches TRBD1 or TRBD2 (5 bases each). The germline gives CDR1 GTSNPN, CDR2 SVGIG (reference sequence). The germline V and J ends were trimmed by 5 bases and 5 bases, with 10 bases remaining between them. This CDR3 has 11 amino acids. CDR3 nucleotides: TGTGCCTGGGCCAGGGACCACGAGCAGTACTTC. Protein sequence: CAWARDHEQYF.

This clone has just a few counts. The J gene is TRBJ2-1, the V gene TRBV19; possible D gene TRBD1, 6 bases. CDR3 length equals 12 residues. Germline V lookup: CDR1 LNHDA, CDR2 SQIVND (reference sequence). Trimming removed 2 bases at V and 13 bases at J, with 12 bases between. The CDR3 sequence is CASSIRPGHQFF. CDR3 sequence (DNA): TGTGCCAGTAGTATACGTCCGGGACATCAGTTCTTC.

The chain links TRBV20-1 to TRBJ2-6, with TRBD1 identical over 8 bases. The junction had 7 bases not matched to a gene; V was cut back by 3 bases and J by 0 bases. The CDR3 is 17 residues long. Germline CDR1 is DFQATT and CDR2 is SNEGSKA (reference sequence). CDR3 region: CSASPRGQSSGANVLTF. CDR3 sequence (DNA): TGCAGTGCTAGTCCCAGGGGGCAGAGCTCTGGGGCCAACGTCCTGACTTTC.

The chain has TRBV28 and TRBJ2-7; D could derive from TRBD1 or TRBD2 (5 bases each). Germline V gene data show CDR1 as MDHEN and CDR2 as SYDVKM. V lost 2 bases and J 4 bases, leaving 9 bases between the germline ends. This CDR3 comprises 13 residues. The CDR3 protein is CASSLRDAYEQYF. CDR3 bases: TGTGCCAGCAGTTTAAGGGACGCTTACGAGCAGTACTTC. The full variable domain, completed using reference TRBV28 and TRBJ2-7, is DVKVTQSSRYLVKRTGEKVFLECVQDMDHENMFWYRQDPGLGLRLIYFSYDVKMKEKGDIPEGYSVSREKKERFSLILESASTNQTSMYLCASSLRDAYEQYFGPGTRLTVT.

V gene TRBV3-1 (or the pseudogene TRBV3-2) combines with J gene TRBJ1-2, with D unresolved. CDR1 and CDR2 (germline): LGHDT, YNNKEL (reference sequence). Trimming shortened V by 0 bases and J by 13 bases, and 18 bases separated the two germline ends. The CDR3 contains 14 residues. CDR3 sequence: CASSQDIIPRGRTF. CDR3 in DNA: TGTGCCAGCAGCCAAGATATAATCCCGCGCGGACGCACCTTC.

This chain uses TRBV6-5 with TRBJ2-5; 9 bases agree with TRBD1. J lost 7 bases, V lost 4 bases, and 7 bases had no gene match. Germline-derived CDR1 and CDR2 are MNHEY and SVGAGI. CDR3 length: 14 amino acids. Here the CDR3 reads CASSSGTGFGTQYF. The DNA of the CDR3 is TGTGCCAGCAGTTCCGGGACAGGGTTTGGGACCCAGTACTTC.

The chain recombines TRBV7-2 with TRBJ2-3, with a possible D match to TRBD2 (6 bases). There are 18 residues in the CDR3. The V and J ends lost 1 base and 2 bases respectively, with 19 bases between them. Germline CDR1 reads SGHTA; CDR2 reads FQGNSA. CDR3 nucleotide sequence: TGTGCCAGCAGCTTAGGGAGGTCGGGGGAGTGGGTCACAGATACGCAGTATTTT. Translated, it gives CASSLGRSGEWVTDTQYF. The complete variable domain, with remaining parts taken from reference TRBV7-2 and TRBJ2-3, reads GAGVSQSPSNKVTEKGKDVELRCDPISGHTALYWYRQSLGQGLEFLIYFQGNSAPDKSGLPSDRFSAERTGGSVSTLTIQRTQQEDSAVYLCASSLGRSGEWVTDTQYFGPGTRLTVL.

The chain recombines TRBV23-1 with TRBJ1-5, with 8 bases identical to TRBD1. TRBV23-1 is sorted into the ORF group, with uncertain function. Losses at the gene ends were 2 bases for V and 0 bases for J; bases not matched to a gene: 6. This CDR3 region has 17 residues. CDR3 protein: CASSQPRDRSSNQPQHF. CDR3 coding DNA: TGCGCCAGCAGTCAACCCCGGGACAGGAGTAGCAATCAGCCCCAGCATTTT.

This clone occurred a few times. The rearrangement uses TRBV7-8 and TRBJ1-4; 10 nucleotides match TRBD1. Germline V gives CDR1 SGHVS, CDR2 FQNEAQ. The CDR3 contains 15 residues. Trimming at V came to 3 bases and at J to 5 bases, leaving 3 bases not matched to a gene. Here the CDR3 reads CASSLGDRGNEKLFF. In DNA, the CDR3 is TGTGCCAGCAGCTTGGGGGACAGGGGAAATGAAAAACTGTTTTTT.

The chain combines TRBV7-2 with TRBJ1-3; 10 nucleotides align to TRBD1. The CDR3 consists of 19 residues. After removal of 5 bases from V and 0 bases from J, the junction contained 13 bases not matched to a gene. The germline CDR1 and CDR2 sequences are SGHTA and FQGNSA. CDR3 DNA sequence: TGTGCCAGCAGCCGCGAACACGGGACAGGGGCCCTCTCTGGAAACACCATATATTTT. The encoded protein is CASSREHGTGALSGNTIYF. The full variable domain, completed using reference TRBV7-2 and TRBJ1-3, is GAGVSQSPSNKVTEKGKDVELRCDPISGHTALYWYRQSLGQGLEFLIYFQGNSAPDKSGLPSDRFSAERTGGSVSTLTIQRTQQEDSAVYLCASSREHGTGALSGNTIYFGEGSWLTVV.

J is TRBJ2-7 and V is TRBV11-2; 8 positions agree with TRBD1. This CDR3 has 15 residues. Germline V CDR1 and CDR2: SGHAT, FQNNGV. J gave up 2 bases and V 4 bases, and 7 bases lay outside the gene matches. CDR3 protein: CASSSDRGRAYEQYF. The DNA for the CDR3 is TGTGCCAGCAGCTCCGACAGGGGAAGGGCCTACGAGCAGTACTTC.

The chain is built from TRBV4-3 and TRBJ2-7; no definite D call. V lost 3 bases, J lost 6 bases, and 9 bases lay in between. The germline V gene has CDR1 LGHNA and CDR2 YSLEER. This CDR3 is built from 12 residues. This chain's CDR3 is CASSHFPGEQYF. In nucleotides, the CDR3 is TGCGCCAGCAGCCACTTCCCGGGCGAGCAGTACTTC.

The chain combines TRBV5-4 with TRBJ1-2; D perhaps matches TRBD1 (5 bases). The CDR3 is made up of 16 amino acids. Per the germline V gene, CDR1 is SGHNT and CDR2 is YYREEE (reference sequence). Trimming shortened V by 0 bases and J by 7 bases, and 19 bases separated the two germline ends. The CDR3 nucleotides are TGTGCCAGCAGCTTGGCGCAGGGTGGTGGATCTAGTGGCTACACCTTC. Protein product: CASSLAQGGGSSGYTF.

This chain joins TRBV4-3 and TRBJ1-2, with D perhaps TRBD1 (5 bases). V was cut by 4 bases and J by 7 bases, with 22 bases left in between. The CDR3 covers 16 residues. The germline gives CDR1 LGHNA, CDR2 YSLEER. CDR3: CASSREGSTRLGGYTF. In DNA form, the CDR3 reads TGCGCCAGCAGCCGAGAGGGGTCCACACGGTTAGGTGGCTACACCTTC.

The chain is built from TRBV9 and TRBJ1-1, with unresolved D. Trimming stripped 0 bases from V and 5 bases from J, with 5 bases between. The CDR3 is 12 residues long. Germline CDR1 reads SGDLS; CDR2 reads YYNGEE. This chain's CDR3 is CASSVGGTEAFF. In nucleotides, the CDR3 is TGTGCCAGCAGCGTAGGGGGTACTGAAGCTTTCTTT.

The chain links TRBV5-1 to TRBJ1-1; perhaps TRBD1 as D (5 bases). This CDR3 region has 13 residues. Per germline, CDR1 SGHRS and CDR2 YFSETQ. V was pared by 3 bases and J by 7 bases, with 13 bases between. CDR3 DNA sequence: TGCGCCAGCAGCTACGCTGGACAACTTGAAGCTTTCTTT. Translated: CASSYAGQLEAFF.

This clone has just one count. This chain links TRBV23-1 with TRBJ1-2; 7 positions match TRBD1. TRBV23-1 is an ORF, with its function uncertain. There are 16 residues in the CDR3. The J segment lost 4 bases and the V segment lost 0 bases, leaving 8 bases of the junction unmatched. CDR3 nucleotide sequence: TGCGCCAGCAGTCAATCGGGACAGCGATGGAGCTATGGCTACACCTTC. Translation: CASSQSGQRWSYGYTF.